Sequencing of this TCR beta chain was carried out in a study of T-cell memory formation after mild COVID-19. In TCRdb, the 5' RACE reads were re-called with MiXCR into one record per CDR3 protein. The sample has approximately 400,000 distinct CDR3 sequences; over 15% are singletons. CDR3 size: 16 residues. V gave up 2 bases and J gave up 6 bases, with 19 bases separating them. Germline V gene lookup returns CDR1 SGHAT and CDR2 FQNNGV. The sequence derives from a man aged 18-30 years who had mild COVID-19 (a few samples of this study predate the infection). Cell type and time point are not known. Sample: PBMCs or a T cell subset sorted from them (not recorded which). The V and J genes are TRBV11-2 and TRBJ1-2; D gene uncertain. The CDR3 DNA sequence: TGTGCCAGCAGCTTACCCCTCCCAGTGGGCGAGAATGGCTACACCTTC. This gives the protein CASSLPLPVGENGYTF.